Sequencing of this TCR beta chain was carried out in a study of Graves' ophthalmopathy and Graves' hyperthyroidism. As the template, RNA transcripts were used to amplify TCR beta CDR3 regions. HTBI primers were used in a first-round RT-PCR, which preceded a second-round multiplex PCR. TCRdb recomputed calls from the multiplex PCR reads with MiXCR, one row per CDR3 protein. Here the sample spans about 1.1 million distinct CDR3 sequences, around a third being singletons. This clonotype was counted between two and nine times. Per germline, CDR1 LGHNA and CDR2 YNFKEQ. V shed 0 bases and J 5 bases; nucleotides not matched to a gene: 4. The CDR3 is made up of 15 amino acids. People with hyperthyroidism were aged 18 to 65 and newly diagnosed, under 2 months' duration.

The chain has TRBV4-2 and TRBJ2-5; 9 nucleotides match TRBD1. The specimen was peripheral blood or thyroid tissue (not recorded which). The source is an adult man with Graves' hyperthyroidism. The CDR3 sequence: CASSQETGGAETQYF. The CDR3 DNA reads as TGTGCCAGCAGCCAAGAGACAGGGGGTGCTGAGACCCAGTACTTC.